These 21 T cell receptor beta chains were all obtained from the same sample, sequenced in a study of blood T cell repertoires in COVID-19. Produced via immunoSEQ multiplex PCR; TCRdb's table is partial and in-frame only. The profile shows roughly 180,000 clones, less than 85% of them singletons. The specimen was PBMCs or T cells enriched from blood (not recorded which). The origin of the receptors is a man between 60 and 70 years old who had recovered from COVID-19.

The chain couples TRBV2 to TRBJ2-5, with 9 bases matching TRBD1. The CDR3 covers 20 residues. Germline loops: CDR1 SNHLY, CDR2 FYNNEI. Germline trimming cut 7 bases from V and 2 bases from J; bases unmatched to any gene: 23. CDR3 bases: TGTGCCAGCAATCCGGGACAGGGTTTTACGGGGGCAGGTGGACAAGAGACCCAGTACTTC. Translated, it gives CASNPGQGFTGAGGQETQYF. Looking up the rest from reference TRBV2 and TRBJ2-5 gives the full variable domain: EPEVTQTPSHQVTQMGQEVILRCVPISNHLYFYWYRQILGQKVEFLVSFYNNEISEKSEIFDDQFSVERPDGSNFTLKIRSTKLEDSAMYFCASNPGQGFTGAGGQETQYFGPGTRLLVL.

Only one count was recorded for this clone. The V gene is TRBV10-3, the J gene TRBJ2-7; 7 bases align to TRBD1. Unmatched junction bases numbered 6, after V lost 7 bases and J lost 3 bases. The CDR3 has 13 residues. Germline CDR1 ENHRY, CDR2 SYGVKD. CDR3 bases: TGTGCCATCACTAGGACAGGAGACTACGAGCAGTACTTC. Its protein is CAITRTGDYEQYF.

The rearrangement uses TRBV14 and TRBJ2-7, with D possibly matching TRBD1 (6 bases). Germline lookup yields CDR1 SGHDN and CDR2 FVKESK. The CDR3 totals 15 residues. V lost 0 bases, J lost 3 bases, and 12 bases lay in between. This CDR3 reads CASSQDPGDFYEQYF. The CDR3 DNA reads TGTGCCAGCAGCCAAGACCCAGGGGATTTCTACGAGCAGTACTTC. Based on the CDR3 plus reference TRBV14 and TRBJ2-7, the full variable domain is EAGVTQFPSHSVIEKGQTVTLRCDPISGHDNLYWYRRVMGKEIKFLLHFVKESKQDESGMPNNRFLAERTGGTYSTLKVQPAELEDSGVYFCASSQDPGDFYEQYFGPGTRLTVT.

V gene TRBV4-1 combines with J gene TRBJ2-3, with a weak D call TRBD2 (6 bases). Germline V gene data show CDR1 as MGHRA and CDR2 as YSYEKL. V lost 0 bases and J lost 2, with 21 bases in between. There are 19 residues in the CDR3. Here the CDR3 reads CASSQDPSGRGRNTDTQYF. Here the CDR3 DNA reads TGCGCCAGCAGCCAAGATCCGTCCGGGAGAGGTAGAAACACAGATACGCAGTATTTT.

The V gene is TRBV19, the J gene TRBJ2-2; 9 bases agree with TRBD1. The CDR3 is 15 residues long. Germline values: CDR1 LNHDA, CDR2 SQIVND (reference sequence). The J segment lost 4 bases and the V segment lost 5 bases, leaving 5 bases of the junction unmatched. The CDR3 region is CASSWGDRATGELFF. In DNA, the CDR3 is TGTGCCAGTAGTTGGGGGGACAGGGCCACCGGGGAGCTGTTTTTT.

The gene calls are TRBV3-1 (or the pseudogene TRBV3-2) and TRBJ1-1, with a possible D match to TRBD1 (5 bases). V was pared by 4 bases and J by 1 base, with 10 bases between. The CDR3 extends over 14 amino acids. CDR1 and CDR2 (germline): LGHDT, YNNKEL (reference sequence). CDR3 coding DNA: TGTGCCAGCAGCCTGAGCGACAGGAACACTGAAGCTTTCTTT. Translating it yields CASSLSDRNTEAFF.

This clone has more than one count but fewer than ten. The chain links TRBV28 to TRBJ1-2; maybe TRBD1 (6 bases). The V and J ends lost 6 bases and 8 bases respectively, with 13 bases between them. This CDR3 has 12 amino acids. Germline V gene data show CDR1 as MDHEN and CDR2 as SYDVKM. CDR3 protein: CASRVTGKGYTF. The CDR3 DNA is TGTGCCAGCAGGGTCACAGGGAAAGGCTACACCTTC.

V and J are TRBV28 and TRBJ2-2; no definite D call. V lost 7 bases and J 0 bases, leaving 9 bases between the germline ends. The V gene's germline CDR1 is MDHEN and CDR2 SYDVKM. CDR3 length equals 14 residues. CDR3 DNA: TGTGCCAGCAAACCACAAGCGAACACCGGGGAGCTGTTTTTT. Protein sequence: CASKPQANTGELFF.

This clone was observed at least ten times. The chain uses TRBV7-8 and TRBJ1-1; D call uncertain. CDR1 is SGHVS and CDR2 is FQNEAQ in the germline V gene. The CDR3 is made up of 13 amino acids. V was pared by 6 bases and J by 1 base, with 9 bases between. CDR3 nucleotides: TGTGCCAGCAGTTCTCAGGAGAACACTGAAGCTTTCTTT. Translated, it gives CASSSQENTEAFF.

The chain recombines TRBV30 with TRBJ1-2, with 7 bases aligning to TRBD1. The V gene's germline CDR1 is GTSNPN and CDR2 SVGIG (reference sequence). With V trimmed by 3 bases and J by 4 bases, 8 bases remained unmatched. The CDR3 sequence is 14 residues long. CDR3 amino acids: CAWRKGGDGYGYTF. CDR3 DNA sequence: TGTGCCTGGAGGAAAGGGGGCGATGGCTATGGCTACACCTTC.

The V and J genes are TRBV27 and TRBJ1-2; 7 bases fit TRBD1. After removal of 3 bases from V and 7 bases from J, the junction contained 2 bases not matched to a gene. The CDR3 has 12 amino acids. In germline, CDR1 is MNHEY, CDR2 SMNVEV (reference sequence). The chain's CDR3 is CASSFTGVGYTF. CDR3 DNA: TGTGCCAGCAGTTTTACAGGGGTTGGCTACACCTTC.

The chain employs TRBV9 and TRBJ1-1, with D unclear. This CDR3 region has 13 residues. CDR1 is SGDLS and CDR2 is YYNGEE in the germline V gene. The V end lost 3 bases, the J end lost 1 base, and 7 bases lay between the germline ends. The CDR3, as DNA: TGTGCCAGCAGCGGAGCCCCGAACACTGAAGCTTTCTTT. Its translation: CASSGAPNTEAFF.

The V call is TRBV12-3 or TRBV12-4, the J call TRBJ2-7; the D is unclear. V was clipped by 10 bases and J by 3 bases, with 4 bases between them. There are 9 residues in the CDR3. CDR3 region: CATHYEQYF. The CDR3 DNA is TGTGCCACCCACTACGAGCAGTACTTC.

The V gene is TRBV19, the J gene TRBJ2-2; 14 bases match TRBD2. The CDR3 consists of 20 residues. Trimming took 7 bases from V and 4 from J; bases not matched to a gene: 17. Germline CDR1 and CDR2: LNHDA and SQIVND (reference sequence). The CDR3 coding sequence is TGTGCCAGTAATCCGAGGGGACTAGCGGGAGTAAGTACGACCACCGGGGAGCTGTTTTTT. This encodes CASNPRGLAGVSTTTGELFF.

The rearrangement joins TRBV19 to TRBJ1-1; 9 bases line up with TRBD1. CDR3 length: 15 residues. Germline values: CDR1 LNHDA, CDR2 SQIVND (reference sequence). The trim removed 6 bases at V and 4 bases at J, leaving 9 bases unmatched. The CDR3 nucleotides are TGTGCCAGTAGGAGTTTGGGACAGGGAATCACTGAAGCTTTCTTT. Amino acid sequence: CASRSLGQGITEAFF.

The chain recombines TRBV19 with TRBJ1-2; 9 positions agree with TRBD1. In germline, CDR1 is LNHDA, CDR2 SQIVND (reference sequence). The junction had 8 bases not matched to a gene; V was cut back by 7 bases and J by 5 bases. The CDR3 totals 14 residues. CDR3 DNA: TGTGCCAGTACCTGGGACAGGGCAGGATATGGCTACACCTTC. It is translated as CASTWDRAGYGYTF. The whole variable domain, filled in from reference TRBV19 and TRBJ1-2, reads DGGITQSPKYLFRKEGQNVTLSCEQNLNHDAMYWYRQDPGQGLRLIYYSQIVNDFQKGDIAEGYSVSREKKESFPLTVTSAQKNPTAFYLCASTWDRAGYGYTFGSGTRLTVV.

The chain uses TRBV3-1 (or the pseudogene TRBV3-2) and TRBJ1-5, with TRBD1 matching over 8 bases. The junction had 9 bases not matched to a gene; V was cut back by 3 bases and J by 5 bases. Germline CDR1 is LGHDT and CDR2 is YNNKEL (reference sequence). CDR3 size: 16 residues. The CDR3 region is CASSHSIPGQDQPQHF. CDR3 DNA: TGTGCCAGCAGCCACAGCATACCGGGACAGGATCAGCCCCAGCATTTT.

This clone was detected only a few times. This chain uses TRBV6-1 with TRBJ1-1; 7 bases are shared with TRBD1. From germline, CDR1 is MNHNS and CDR2 SASEGT. Losses at the gene ends were 2 bases for V and 4 bases for J; bases not matched to a gene: 4. The CDR3 has 14 amino acids. The CDR3 reads CASSEIGGSTEAFF. DNA of the CDR3: TGTGCCAGCAGTGAAATAGGGGGCTCCACTGAAGCTTTCTTT.

V usage is TRBV2 and J usage is TRBJ2-1, with 9 nucleotides matching TRBD2. The germline gives CDR1 SNHLY, CDR2 FYNNEI. V dropped 6 bases and J dropped 7; count of bases not matched to a gene: 13. The length of the CDR3 is 16 residues. CDR3 sequence: CASSLELAGVGNEQFF. The CDR3 DNA is TGTGCCAGCAGCCTGGAATTAGCGGGAGTTGGAAATGAGCAGTTCTTC.

The V and J genes are TRBV25-1 and TRBJ1-6, with 7 positions matching TRBD1. This CDR3 spans 15 amino acids. Losses at the gene ends were 2 bases for V and 4 bases for J; bases not matched to a gene: 2. Per the germline V gene, CDR1 is MGHDK and CDR2 is SYGVNS. The CDR3 is CASSEGQAYNSPLHF. For the CDR3, the DNA is TGTGCCAGCAGTGAAGGACAGGCTTATAATTCACCCCTCCACTTT.

V and J are TRBV19 and TRBJ2-1; TRBD1 matches 7 bases. V was clipped by 4 bases and J by 8 bases; unmatched bases: 2. CDR3 length: 12 amino acids. CDR1 is LNHDA, CDR2 SQIVND, per germline (reference sequence). CDR3 amino acids: CASSKGAHEQFF. The DNA of the CDR3 is TGTGCCAGTAGTAAGGGGGCGCATGAGCAGTTCTTC.